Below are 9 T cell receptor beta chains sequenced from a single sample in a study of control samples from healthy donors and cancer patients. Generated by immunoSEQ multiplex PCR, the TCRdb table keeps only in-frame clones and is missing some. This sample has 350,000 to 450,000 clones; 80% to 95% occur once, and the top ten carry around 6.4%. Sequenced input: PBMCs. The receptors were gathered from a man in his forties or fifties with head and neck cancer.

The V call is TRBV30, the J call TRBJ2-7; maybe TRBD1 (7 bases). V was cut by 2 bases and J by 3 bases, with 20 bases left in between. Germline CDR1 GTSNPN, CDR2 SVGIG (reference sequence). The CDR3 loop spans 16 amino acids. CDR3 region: CAWSHLDPGGGYEQYF. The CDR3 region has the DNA TGTGCCTGGAGTCACCTCGATCCAGGGGGAGGCTACGAGCAGTACTTC.

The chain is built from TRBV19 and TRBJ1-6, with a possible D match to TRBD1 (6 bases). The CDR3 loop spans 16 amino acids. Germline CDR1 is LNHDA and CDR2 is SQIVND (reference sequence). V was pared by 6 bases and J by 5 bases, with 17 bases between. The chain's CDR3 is CASRTLGGTNNSPLHF. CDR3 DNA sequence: TGTGCCAGTAGGACATTGGGGGGCACGAATAATTCACCCCTCCACTTT.

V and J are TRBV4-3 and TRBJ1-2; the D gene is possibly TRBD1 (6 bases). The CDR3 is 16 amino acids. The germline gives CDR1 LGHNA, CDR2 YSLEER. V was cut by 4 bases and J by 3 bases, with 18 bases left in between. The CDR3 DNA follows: TGCGCCAGCAGCCGCCTCCGAGGGGGGTCGGACTATGGCTACACCTTC. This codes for CASSRLRGGSDYGYTF.

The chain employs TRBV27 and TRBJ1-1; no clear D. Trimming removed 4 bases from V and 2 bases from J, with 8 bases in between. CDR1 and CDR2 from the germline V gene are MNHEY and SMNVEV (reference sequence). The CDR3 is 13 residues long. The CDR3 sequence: CASSYGRNTEAFF. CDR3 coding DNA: TGTGCCAGCAGTTACGGGCGAAACACTGAAGCTTTCTTT.

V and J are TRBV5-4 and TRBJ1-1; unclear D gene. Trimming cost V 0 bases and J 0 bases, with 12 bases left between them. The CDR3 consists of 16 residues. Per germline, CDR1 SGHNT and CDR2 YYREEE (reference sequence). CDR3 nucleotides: TGTGCCAGCAGCTTGGTACAGCCTCAGATGAACACTGAAGCTTTCTTT. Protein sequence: CASSLVQPQMNTEAFF. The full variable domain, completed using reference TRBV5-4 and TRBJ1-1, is ETGVTQSPTHLIKTRGQQVTLRCSSQSGHNTVSWYQQALGQGPQFIFQYYREEENGRGNFPPRFSGLQFPNYSSELNVNALELDDSALYLCASSLVQPQMNTEAFFGQGTRLTVV.

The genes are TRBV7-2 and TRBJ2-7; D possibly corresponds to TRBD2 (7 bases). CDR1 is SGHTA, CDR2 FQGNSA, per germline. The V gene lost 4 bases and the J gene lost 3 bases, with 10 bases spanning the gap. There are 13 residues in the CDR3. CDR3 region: CASSSGGSYEQYF. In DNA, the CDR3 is TGTGCCAGCAGCTCGGGGGGCAGCTACGAGCAGTACTTC.

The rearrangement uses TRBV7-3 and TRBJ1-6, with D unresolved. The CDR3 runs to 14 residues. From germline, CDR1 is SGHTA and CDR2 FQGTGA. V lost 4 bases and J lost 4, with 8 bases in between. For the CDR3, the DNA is TGTGCCAGCAGCTCGACGGGGTATAATTCACCCCTCCACTTT. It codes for CASSSTGYNSPLHF.

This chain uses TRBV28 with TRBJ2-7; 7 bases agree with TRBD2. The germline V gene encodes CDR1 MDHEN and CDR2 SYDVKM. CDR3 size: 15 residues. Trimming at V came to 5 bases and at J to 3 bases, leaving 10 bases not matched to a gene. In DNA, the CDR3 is TGTGCCAGCAGTAAGCCCGGGACTACCAGCTACGAGCAGTACTTC. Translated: CASSKPGTTSYEQYF.

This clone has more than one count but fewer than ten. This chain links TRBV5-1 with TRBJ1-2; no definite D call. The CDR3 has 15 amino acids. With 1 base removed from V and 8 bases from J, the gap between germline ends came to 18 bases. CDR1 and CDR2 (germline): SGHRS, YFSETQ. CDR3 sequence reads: CASSLNSGSTGGYTF. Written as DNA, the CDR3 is TGCGCCAGCAGCTTGAACTCTGGATCCACCGGAGGCTACACCTTC.